This TCR beta chain was recorded in a study of T cells after yellow fever vaccination. The overall study: Preparation of the low-cell-number fractions used SMART-Seq v4 Ultra Low Input.

Overall study findings and caveats: Re-detected after boosting: most primary clones, more than 95% of CD4 and less than 90% of CD8. The secondary response was weaker, and its peak arrived faster, on day 5 versus 15.

Germline lookup yields CDR1 MDHEN and CDR2 SYDVKM. After removal of 3 bases from V and 3 bases from J, the junction contained 4 bases not matched to a gene. This CDR3 has 15 amino acids. In the case of this clonotype: Its antigen is currently unknown.

TCRdb re-called the 5' RACE reads through MiXCR, storing one row per CDR3 protein. The sample shows about 320,000 distinct CDR3 sequences, around 12% of them seen only once. The receptor comes from a young man who received the YFV17D yellow fever vaccine. The chain has TRBV28 and TRBJ2-2, with TRBD2 identical over 7 bases. The source was CD4+ T cells sorted from PBMCs, collected 15 days after the yellow fever booster vaccination. In DNA, the CDR3 is TGTGCCAGCAGTTTTCACAGCGGGGACACCGGGGAGCTGTTTTTT. It encodes CASSFHSGDTGELFF.